The 13 T cell receptor beta chains below all came from one sample that was sequenced in a study of cytomegalovirus exposure and HLA in healthy donors (dated by TCRdb to 2016 to 2017). Library prep was done by the immunoSEQ multiplex PCR assay. For the multiplex PCR, a mixture combining 60 forward primers for TCR Vbeta segments and 13 reverse primers for TCR Jbeta segments was used. Entries here come from immuneACCESS through TCRdb and include only in-frame sequences with V and J called. Some clones fail to appear in such tables; in the studies checked, an unresolved V gene covers under half of the shortfall, and the cause of the remainder is unknown. This sample has 150,000 to 200,000 clones in its table, and 78% of those were observed once. Just over 3% of the sample is in the top ten clones. The sample taken for sequencing was PBMCs. The origin of the receptors is a middle-aged woman in good health and CMV-seronegative.

This chain uses TRBV10-1 with TRBJ1-1; TRBD1 might be the D (6 bases). The CDR3 extends over 15 amino acids. CDR1 WNHNN and CDR2 SYGVQD come from the germline V gene (reference sequence). V lost 3 bases to trimming and J lost 1 base, with 12 bases between them. The CDR3 DNA is TGCGCCAGCAGTGAACGGGGGGGCAGGAACACTGAAGCTTTCTTT. It codes for CASSERGGRNTEAFF.

The chain uses TRBV9 and TRBJ1-1; 7 bases agree with TRBD1. The CDR3 is made up of 14 amino acids. CDR1 and CDR2 (germline): SGDLS, YYNGEE. J gave up 4 bases and V 2 bases, and 5 bases lay outside the gene matches. CDR3 nucleotides: TGTGCCAGCAGCGTCAAGGGGGCTGGCACTGAAGCTTTCTTT. This translates into CASSVKGAGTEAFF.

This clone was detected only once. Written as DNA, the CDR3 is TGTGCCAGCAGCTTGGGACTAGCGGGGTTTAGCTCCTACAATGAGCAGTTCTTC. Protein: CASSLGLAGFSSYNEQFF. The V and J genes are TRBV13 and TRBJ2-1; 13 bases are shared with TRBD2. Germline CDR1 is PRHDT and CDR2 is FYEKMQ (reference sequence). The ends lost 3 bases at V and 0 bases at J; junction bases unmatched: 5. The CDR3 is made up of 18 amino acids.

V is TRBV5-1 and J is TRBJ1-4; D ambiguous. Germline lookup yields CDR1 SGHRS and CDR2 YFSETQ. V was clipped by 5 bases and J by 4 bases, with 9 bases between them. The length of the CDR3 is 13 residues. CDR3 DNA sequence: TGCGCCAGCAGATACGGGAGTAATGAAAAACTGTTTTTT. Protein: CASRYGSNEKLFF.

The chain has TRBV5-6 and TRBJ1-2, with D maybe TRBD1 (6 bases). The CDR3 loop spans 14 amino acids. V lost 0 bases and J 6 bases, leaving 12 bases between the germline ends. Germline CDR1 reads SGHDT; CDR2 reads YYEEEE. CDR3 bases: TGTGCCAGCAGCTTGGCGGGGGGGCGGGATGGCTACACCTTC. It codes for CASSLAGGRDGYTF.

V gene TRBV5-6 combines with J gene TRBJ1-2, with D possibly matching TRBD1 (5 bases). The V end was cut by 6 bases, the J end by 5 bases, with 17 bases between. The CDR3 spans 14 residues. CDR1 and CDR2 (germline): SGHDT, YYEEEE. CDR3 sequence reads: CASTTGVLSYGYTF. CDR3 bases: TGTGCCAGCACCACAGGAGTGCTATCTTATGGCTACACCTTC.

The genes are TRBV6-5 and TRBJ1-1, with TRBD1 as a possible D gene (6 bases). Germline values: CDR1 MNHEY, CDR2 SVGAGI. Trimming took 5 bases from V and 1 from J, leaving 11 bases between them. This CDR3 has 14 amino acids. The CDR3 DNA is TGTGCCAGCAGTGCGATAGGGGGGAACACTGAAGCTTTCTTT. Encoded protein: CASSAIGGNTEAFF.

The rearrangement joins TRBV9 to TRBJ2-5; D is possibly TRBD2 (6 bases). V was clipped by 3 bases and J by 3 bases, with 12 bases between them. CDR1 and CDR2 from the germline V gene are SGDLS and YYNGEE. The CDR3 has 14 residues. DNA for the CDR3: TGTGCCAGCAGCGCCGGGAGCGGCGAAGAGACCCAGTACTTC. Translated: CASSAGSGEETQYF.

The gene calls are TRBV5-4 and TRBJ1-2, with 10 bases aligning to TRBD1. With 4 bases clipped from V and 8 bases from J, the junction kept 5 bases outside the gene matches. The length of the CDR3 is 13 residues. Germline V gives CDR1 SGHNT, CDR2 YYREEE (reference sequence). DNA of the CDR3: TGTGCCAGCAGCCGACAGGGGGCATACGGCTACACCTTC. Translated: CASSRQGAYGYTF.

CDR3 coding DNA: TGTGCCACCAGCAGAGGTGGGGGCCGTCTGGACAATGAGCAGTTCTTC. It codes for CATSRGGGRLDNEQFF. The chain combines TRBV15 with TRBJ2-1; possible D gene TRBD1, 6 bases. From germline, CDR1 is LNHNV and CDR2 YYDKDF (reference sequence). The length of the CDR3 is 16 residues. V shed 1 base and J shed 5 bases, with 15 bases lying between them.

This clone was counted only a few times. The gene calls are TRBV11-2 and TRBJ1-1; D is perhaps TRBD1 (5 bases). CDR1 and CDR2 (germline): SGHAT, FQNNGV. The CDR3 runs 13 residues. The V and J ends lost 6 bases and 6 bases respectively, with 14 bases between them. CDR3 sequence: CASRQGVPAEAFF. The CDR3 DNA sequence: TGTGCCAGCAGACAAGGGGTCCCGGCTGAAGCTTTCTTT.

The chain uses TRBV5-1 and TRBJ2-1; 15 bases match TRBD2. The trim removed 4 bases at V and 1 base at J, leaving 3 bases unmatched. The CDR3 covers 17 residues. The germline gives CDR1 SGHRS, CDR2 YFSETQ. The CDR3 region is CASSGGLAGGSYNEQFF. In DNA, the CDR3 is TGCGCCAGCAGCGGGGGACTAGCGGGGGGATCCTACAATGAGCAGTTCTTC.

The rearrangement links TRBV2 to TRBJ1-5, with 8 bases identical to TRBD1. Germline CDR1 SNHLY, CDR2 FYNNEI. This CDR3 spans 16 amino acids. V trimming: 3 bases; J trimming: 3 bases; junction bases outside the gene matches: 7. The CDR3 is CASSERQGAFNQPQHF. The CDR3 DNA reads TGTGCCAGCAGTGAGAGGCAGGGGGCTTTCAATCAGCCCCAGCATTTT.